This T cell receptor beta chain is drawn from a study of T cells in Graves' hyperthyroidism and ophthalmopathy. Findings and caveats of the study: Blood also carried most thyroid clonotypes expanded above 0.001. Separating ophthalmopathy from stable hyperthyroidism was achieved by a 13 V-J model.

Orbital computed tomography and thyroid ultrasound, together with serum TRAb and thyroxine and clinical symptoms, were used for diagnoses. TCR beta CDR3 regions were amplified from RNA. RT-PCR in the first round (using the HTBI primer set) targeted the TCR CDR3. TCRdb called the multiplex PCR reads again in MiXCR, with one record for every CDR3 protein. This table has approximately 740,000 distinct CDR3 sequences, 14% appearing once. The CDR3 is 15 amino acids. CDR1 and CDR2 (germline): GTSNPN, SVGIG (reference sequence). Between the trimmed V and J ends, which lost 3 bases and 5 bases, there was a span of 19 bases. This clonotype was seen more than once but under ten times. Its target is unknown.

Specimen: blood. This clonotype was obtained from a woman between 18 and 29 years old with Graves' hyperthyroidism. The gene calls are TRBV30 and TRBJ2-5; D unresolved. The CDR3 coding sequence is TGTGCCTGGAGCTCTCTGGGCGTAGGGATTGAGACCCAGTACTTC. This gives the protein CAWSSLGVGIETQYF.